This note documents a single T cell receptor beta chain sequence. There is no known antigen for this receptor. There are no base qualities to consult, and no much larger clone falls within one base. CDR1 and CDR2 were assigned from the germline V gene as MDHEN and SYDVKM. The CDR3 runs 15 amino acids, cysteine and phenylalanine included. Only CDR3 DNA remains: 45 bases, in frame from the first base. A distance of 11 bases separates the germline ends of V and J, which lose 3 bases and 0 bases respectively. Library prep was done by the immunoSEQ multiplex PCR assay. A mixture of 60 forward primers for TCR Vbeta segments and 13 reverse primers for TCR Jbeta segments was used in the multiplex PCR. Amplification of the CDR3 region of rearranged TCR beta genes was performed with a multiplex PCR assay on genomic DNA. The amplified TCR beta libraries were sequenced on the Illumina HiSeq System as 87-base-pair reads. The paper's processing steps were these. A later analysis tallied tens of millions of unique TCR beta chains across the 700 or so repertoires, and roughly 11 million of those chains were shared by two or more donors. To remove PCR and sequencing errors, raw reads were error-corrected and collapsed into unique sequences using a nearest-neighbor algorithm that merged closely related sequences. Alignment of CDR3 sequences to IMGT reference sequences was used to assign V, D and J gene segments. For a sequence to be retained, a match of at least six nucleotides to both a V gene segment and a J gene segment was required. Rearrangements were classified as productive when the CDR3 lacked stop codons and remained in frame with V and J, and all other rearrangements were classified as non-productive. Following IMGT convention, CDR3 was defined as the stretch from the second conserved V-encoded cysteine up to the conserved J-encoded phenylalanine. The earlier analysis of some 600 of the donors excluded sequences that lacked an unambiguous match to a single V gene segment. An earlier analysis of just under 600 of the donors called V segments functional above 56.7% productive rearrangements and segregating when the between-donor standard deviation exceeded 5%. To diagnose cytomegalovirus status from the catalog of TCR beta chain sequences, a statistical classification framework was built. V and J gene assignment, in a later analysis, came from comparing TCR nucleotide sequences with IMGT/GENE-DB human TR gene sequences. A later analysis assigned CDR3 sequences and most-parsimonious VDJ recombination scenarios with the TCRdist pipeline. In a later analysis, each TCR beta chain was defined by its CDR3 amino acid sequence together with its V-gene family, and reads lacking a unique V-gene family were excluded. To address suspected cross-contamination and a sequencing artifact, a later analysis removed around 600 highly shared, low-generation-probability nucleotide sequences. In a later analysis, a clonal expansion index was calculated for each public chain from normalized within-repertoire ranks of inferred template counts. In a later analysis, generation probabilities were computed using a VDJ recombination model fitted to out-of-frame rearrangements, and the results were checked against IGoR. In a later analysis, TCR-TCR, TCR-HLA and TCR-CMV co-occurrence was scored with hypergeometric tests, and a repertoire-size bias correction was applied to TCR pairs. False discovery rates were estimated in a later analysis by permuting HLA or CMV assignments 20 times. In a later analysis, co-occurring TCRs were grouped with DBSCAN, and TCRdist sequence similarity was added when clustering was performed within HLA-allele-positive subsets. For co-occurrence clustering, repertoires with fewer than 30,000 or more than 120,000 public chains were excluded, along with roughly 5 repertoires with anomalous nucleotide sharing. The clones in this table, taken by TCRdb from immuneACCESS, are in-frame only. Not every clone is retained; where verified, under half of the shortfall comes from an unresolved V gene, and the cause of the rest is unknown. For V, J and clone size, that table is used; D and trimming come from the DNA. The table for this sample lists some 99,000 clones; around 74% of them were counted only once. 1.8% of the sample belongs to the ten largest clones.

These data originate in a study of cytomegalovirus exposure and HLA in healthy donors (dated by TCRdb to 2015 to 2018). For the study in its entirety: In an earlier analysis of roughly 590 of the donors, 276 Gb of sequence data and 117 million unique TCR beta sequences from roughly 200 million T cells were reported. A separate validation cohort of about 110 different subjects was used in addition to the roughly 670-subject first cohort. To predict cytomegalovirus infection status, the study brought together high-throughput TCR immunosequencing, statistical association of individual TCRs with disease status, and machine learning. Both class I and class II loci were covered by HLA typing, at four-digit resolution. The aim of the study was to test whether cataloging public T cell receptors could identify signatures of past pathogen exposure. Donor age, sex, ethnicity and CMV serostatus were compiled together with the repertoire data. Across under 500 genotyped donors of the cohort, an average of approximately 220,000 unique TCR beta nucleotide sequences per donor were sequenced, and about a sixth of those sequences were non-productive. Typing coverage differed by locus: A, B, C, DRB1 and DQB1 were typed in roughly 629-630 donors, DQA1 in about 500, DPA1 in 600 to 610, and DPB1 in 400 to 480. A later genetic analysis took genome-wide SNP genotypes for about 60% of the roughly 670 donors and used that subset as a discovery cohort. An early release covering roughly 580 HLA-typed donors comprised 300 to 350 gigabases of sequencing data and around 85 million unique TCR sequences. In an earlier analysis of 500 to 650 of the donors, high-throughput TCR beta sequencing was used to judge whether each TCR beta V gene segment behaved as functional or pseudogenic. The later analysis used no new phenotypic data to find candidate immune exposures, relying instead on TCR beta sequences and their occurrence across donors. Every discovery cohort repertoire had been produced on one sequencing platform. In a later analysis, previously published TCR beta repertoires from about 640 donors were re-analyzed and high-resolution HLA genotyping was added so that TCR occurrence patterns could be studied. The genetic ancestry cluster associated with self-reported Caucasian donors included around 76% of the roughly 380 genotyped donors. The study profiled the T cell repertoires of 500 to 800 subjects by immunosequencing and related them to cytomegalovirus serostatus. Because of strong linkage in the cohort, five DR-DQ haplotypes were treated as single units for association and clustering.

What the authors observed across the whole study: In the study, 150 to 200 TCR beta chains were listed as associated with cytomegalovirus. Compared with equally common non-associated chains, HLA-associated TCR beta chains in a later analysis were more clonally expanded and had lower generation probabilities. Linkage disequilibrium might explain the correlated functional status among segregating V segments, but an unknown experimental factor could not be excluded. An association between a missense DCLRE1C variant and V-gene and J-gene trimming of TCR beta chains was found in a later genetic analysis and replicated in an independent cohort. Some 16 rarely observed V segments, including chromosome 9 orphons, were excluded from the earlier analysis of a few hundred of the donors because counts were too low. The cohort was sequenced for TCR beta chains only, and without alpha or paired-chain data the features that could be detected were limited. In a later genetic analysis, fewer N-insertions in productive TCRs were reported among donors in an Asian-associated ancestry cluster than the approximately 630-donor mean. The classifier was reported to diagnose cytomegalovirus status with high specificity and sensitivity in both the original and validation cohorts. Presence/absence analyses assumed roughly uniform sequencing depth across donors, an assumption that may not hold. While some public TCRs were present in many individuals, most TCR sequences turned up only very rarely across donors. Immune exposure information for the cohort was limited to CMV serostatus. In an earlier analysis of about 540 of the donors, most TCR beta V segments were observed in productive rearrangements about 87% or about 30% of the time, broadly matching IMGT annotations. In a later analysis, TCR association rates were found to vary across HLA loci, with the most associated TCRs seen for DRB1 alleles and the fewest for HLA-C alleles. A later analysis reported that several top co-occurrence clusters appeared linked to parvovirus B19, influenza, CMV and Epstein-Barr virus. Strong co-occurrence of HLA alleles, especially DR and DQ, made assigning TCR associations to individual alleles difficult. Some IMGT-functional V segments, including TRBV6-2 and TRBV6-3, could not be distinguished by the 87-base-pair reads and were therefore excluded. At a false discovery rate of 0.05, a later analysis linked under 20,000 TCR beta sequences to specific HLA alleles. Most CMV-associated TCR beta chains appeared to be HLA-restricted in a later analysis, and the HLA associations seemed to be driven largely by CMV exposure. A few of the identified cytomegalovirus-associated TCR beta chains were confirmed in vitro to be specific for cytomegalovirus antigens. Because some donors lacked HLA typing at each locus, the association tests relied only on the typed subset. A further reported finding was that TCR beta sequences accurately predicted the HLA-A and HLA-B alleles for most subjects in the first cohort. The sequencing pipeline was judged likely to have produced a cluster of highly shared sequence variants as a technical artifact. It was suggested by the authors that the approach could potentially be generalized to other disease states and immunological phenotypes.

The cohort consisted of hundreds of healthy bone marrow donors. Cohort members were all nominally healthy when sampled, although unrecorded immune exposures were likely present. The donor was CMV seronegative and belonged to the group of 352 seronegative cohort members. A peripheral blood sample was provided by each donor, and peripheral blood mononuclear cells were used for TCR beta sequencing. The Qiagen DNeasy Blood Extraction Kit was used to extract genomic DNA from the blood cell samples. This chain is built from TRBV28 and TRBJ1-1; the D gene cannot be named for sure. This TCR was recovered from a male donor in good health and CMV-seronegative. The specimen sequenced was PBMCs. The sequenced DNA is TGTGCCAGCAGTTTGTTCACGGGGTTGAACACTGAAGCTTTCTTT. This encodes CASSLFTGLNTEAFF.